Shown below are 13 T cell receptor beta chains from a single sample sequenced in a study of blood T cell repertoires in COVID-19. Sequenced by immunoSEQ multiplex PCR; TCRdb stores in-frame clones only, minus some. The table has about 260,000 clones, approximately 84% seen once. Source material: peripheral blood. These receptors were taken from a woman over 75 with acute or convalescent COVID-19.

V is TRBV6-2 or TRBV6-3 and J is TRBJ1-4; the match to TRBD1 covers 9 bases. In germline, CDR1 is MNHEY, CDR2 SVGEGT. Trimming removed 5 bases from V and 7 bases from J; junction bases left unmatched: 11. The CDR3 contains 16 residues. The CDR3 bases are TGTGCCAGCAGTCGACCACGGACAGGGGTCGGTGAAAAACTGTTTTTT. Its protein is CASSRPRTGVGEKLFF.

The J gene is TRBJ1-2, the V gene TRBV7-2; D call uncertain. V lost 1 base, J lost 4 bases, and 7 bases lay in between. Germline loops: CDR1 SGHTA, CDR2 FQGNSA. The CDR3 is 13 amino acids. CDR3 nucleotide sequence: TGTGCCAGCAGCTTAGGGGAGTTCTATGGCTACACCTTC. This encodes CASSLGEFYGYTF.

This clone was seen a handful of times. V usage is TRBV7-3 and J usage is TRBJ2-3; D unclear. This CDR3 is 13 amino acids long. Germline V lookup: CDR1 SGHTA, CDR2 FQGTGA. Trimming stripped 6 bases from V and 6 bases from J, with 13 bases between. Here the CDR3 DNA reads TGTGCCAGCAGTCCTAGAGGATTGGATACGCAGTATTTT. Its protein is CASSPRGLDTQYF. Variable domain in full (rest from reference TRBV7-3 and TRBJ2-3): GAGVSQTPSNKVTEKGKYVELRCDPISGHTALYWYRQSLGQGPEFLIYFQGTGAADDSGLPNDRFFAVRPEGSVSTLKIQRTERGDSAVYLCASSPRGLDTQYFGPGTRLTVL.

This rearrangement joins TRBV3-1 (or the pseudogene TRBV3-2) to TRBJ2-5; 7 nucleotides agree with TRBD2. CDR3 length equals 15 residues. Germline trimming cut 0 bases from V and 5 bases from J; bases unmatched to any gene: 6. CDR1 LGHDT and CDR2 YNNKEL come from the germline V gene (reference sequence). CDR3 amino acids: CASSQDLRGEETQYF. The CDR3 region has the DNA TGTGCCAGCAGCCAAGATCTTCGGGGGGAGGAGACCCAGTACTTC.

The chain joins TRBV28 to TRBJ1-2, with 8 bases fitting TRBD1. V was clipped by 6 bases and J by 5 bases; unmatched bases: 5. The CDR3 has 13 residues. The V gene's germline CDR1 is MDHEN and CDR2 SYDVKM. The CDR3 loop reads CASSPTGAYGYTF. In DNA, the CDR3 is TGTGCCAGCAGCCCGACAGGGGCATATGGCTACACCTTC.

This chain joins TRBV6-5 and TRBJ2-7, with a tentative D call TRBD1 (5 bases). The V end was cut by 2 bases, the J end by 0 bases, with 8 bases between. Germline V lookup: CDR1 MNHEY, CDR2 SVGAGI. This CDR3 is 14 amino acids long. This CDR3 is CASSYGASSYEQYF. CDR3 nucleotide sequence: TGTGCCAGCAGTTACGGGGCGTCCTCCTACGAGCAGTACTTC.

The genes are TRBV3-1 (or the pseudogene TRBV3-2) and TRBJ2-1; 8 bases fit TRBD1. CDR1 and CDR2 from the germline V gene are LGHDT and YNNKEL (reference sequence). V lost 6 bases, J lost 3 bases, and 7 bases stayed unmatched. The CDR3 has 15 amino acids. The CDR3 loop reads CASRRLTGGYNEQFF. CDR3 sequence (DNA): TGTGCCAGCAGACGACTTACAGGGGGCTACAATGAGCAGTTCTTC.

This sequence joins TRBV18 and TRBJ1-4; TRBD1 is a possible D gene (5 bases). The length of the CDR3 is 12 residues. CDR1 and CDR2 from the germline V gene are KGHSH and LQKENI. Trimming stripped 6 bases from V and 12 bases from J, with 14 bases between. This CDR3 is CASSQRGGQLFF. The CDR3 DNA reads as TGTGCCAGCTCCCAACGGGGGGGACAACTGTTTTTT. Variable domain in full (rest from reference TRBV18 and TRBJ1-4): NAGVMQNPRHLVRRRGQEARLRCSPMKGHSHVYWYRQLPEEGLKFMVYLQKENIIDESGMPKERFSAEFPKEGPSILRIQQVVRGDSAAYFCASSQRGGQLFFGSGTQLSVL.

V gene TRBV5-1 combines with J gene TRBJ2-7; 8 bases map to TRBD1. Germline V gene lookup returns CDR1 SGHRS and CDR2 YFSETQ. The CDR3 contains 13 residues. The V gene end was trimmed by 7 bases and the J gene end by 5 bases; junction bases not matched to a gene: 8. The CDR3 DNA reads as TGCGCCAGCGGACGAGACAGGGGCCACGAGCAGTACTTC. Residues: CASGRDRGHEQYF.

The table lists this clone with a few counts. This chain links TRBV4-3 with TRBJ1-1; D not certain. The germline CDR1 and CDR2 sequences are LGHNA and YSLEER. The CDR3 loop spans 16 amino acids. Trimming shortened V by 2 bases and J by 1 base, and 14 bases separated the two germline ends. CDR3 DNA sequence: TGCGCCAGCAGCCAAAAAGGGCGGGGAGGGAACACTGAAGCTTTCTTT. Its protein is CASSQKGRGGNTEAFF.

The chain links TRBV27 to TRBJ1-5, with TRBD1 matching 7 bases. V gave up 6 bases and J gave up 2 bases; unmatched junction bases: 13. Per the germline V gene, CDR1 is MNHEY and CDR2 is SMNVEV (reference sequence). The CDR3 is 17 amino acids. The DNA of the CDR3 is TGTGCCAGCAGGAGACAGGGTAAGGTTGTGGGCAATCAGCCCCAGCATTTT. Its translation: CASRRQGKVVGNQPQHF.

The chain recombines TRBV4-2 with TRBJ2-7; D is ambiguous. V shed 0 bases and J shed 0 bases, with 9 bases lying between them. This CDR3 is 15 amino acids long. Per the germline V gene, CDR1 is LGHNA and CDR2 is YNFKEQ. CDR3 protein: CASSQEGQDSYEQYF. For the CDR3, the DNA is TGTGCCAGCAGCCAAGAGGGCCAGGACTCCTACGAGCAGTACTTC.

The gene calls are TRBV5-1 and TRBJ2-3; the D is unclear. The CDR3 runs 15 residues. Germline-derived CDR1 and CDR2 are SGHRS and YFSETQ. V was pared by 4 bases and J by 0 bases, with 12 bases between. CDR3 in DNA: TGCGCCAGCAGCAGCGTGGCAACTAGCACAGATACGCAGTATTTT. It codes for CASSSVATSTDTQYF.